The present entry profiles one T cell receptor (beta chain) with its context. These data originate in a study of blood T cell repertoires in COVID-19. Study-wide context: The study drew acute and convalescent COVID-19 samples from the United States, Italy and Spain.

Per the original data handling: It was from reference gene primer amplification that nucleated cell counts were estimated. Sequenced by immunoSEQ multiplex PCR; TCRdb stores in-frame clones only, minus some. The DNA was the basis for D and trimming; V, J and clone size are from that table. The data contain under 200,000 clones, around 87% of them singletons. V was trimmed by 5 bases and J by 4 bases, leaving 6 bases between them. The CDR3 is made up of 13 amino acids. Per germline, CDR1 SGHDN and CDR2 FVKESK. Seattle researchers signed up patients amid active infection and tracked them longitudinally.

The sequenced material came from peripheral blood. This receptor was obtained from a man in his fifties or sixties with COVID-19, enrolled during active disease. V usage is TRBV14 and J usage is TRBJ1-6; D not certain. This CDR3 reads CASSTQYNSPLHF. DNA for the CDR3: TGTGCCAGCAGCACCCAGTATAATTCACCCCTCCACTTT.